This TCR beta chain was sequenced in a study of cytomegalovirus exposure and HLA in healthy donors. The study ran its PCR with 60 Vbeta and 13 Jbeta primers. Clones were read by immunoSEQ multiplex PCR, and TCRdb kept only the in-frame ones, dropping some. The sample consists of about 86,000 clones, 70% to 85% of them appearing once. The clonotype comes from a man aged 55-75 years in good health and CMV-seronegative. The sequencing input was PBMCs.

CDR3 region: CASSENSGSDQPQHF. DNA of the CDR3: TGTGCCAGCAGTGAAAATTCGGGGTCGGATCAGCCCCAGCATTTT. V and J are TRBV2 and TRBJ1-5; D gene unclear. Germline CDR1 and CDR2: SNHLY and FYNNEI. Trimming stripped 2 bases from V and 5 bases from J, with 13 bases between. The CDR3 is 15 amino acids.